A single sample gave rise to the 27 T cell receptor beta chains below, sequenced in a study of blood T cell repertoires in COVID-19. Sequencing was performed with immunoSEQ multiplex PCR; in TCRdb, only in-frame clones are kept and a portion is missing. The data hold 250,000 to 300,000 clones, with roughly 85% observed a single time. The sample comprised PBMCs or T cells enriched from blood (not recorded which). The receptor source for this set is a woman between 45 and 65 years old who had recovered from COVID-19.

V gene TRBV27 combines with J gene TRBJ1-1, with a tentative D call TRBD1 (5 bases). V was shortened by 5 bases and J by 6 bases, with 13 bases between the two germline ends. CDR1 and CDR2 (germline): MNHEY, SMNVEV (reference sequence). The CDR3 has 13 residues. The CDR3: CASSRGVGAEAFF. The CDR3 region has the DNA TGTGCCAGCAGTAGGGGCGTTGGCGCTGAAGCTTTCTTT.

V is TRBV6-1 and J is TRBJ2-7, with TRBD2 identical over 11 bases. Trimming cost V 3 bases and J 3 bases; bases outside gene matches: 1. This CDR3 is 14 amino acids long. The germline V gene encodes CDR1 MNHNS and CDR2 SASEGT. The CDR3 sequence: CASSDGTSGYEQYF. The DNA of the CDR3 is TGTGCCAGCAGTGACGGGACTAGCGGCTACGAGCAGTACTTC.

J is TRBJ2-1 and V is TRBV13; TRBD2 agrees at 13 bases. The V segment lost 5 bases and the J segment 2 bases; nucleotides outside the gene matches: 6. Per germline, CDR1 PRHDT and CDR2 FYEKMQ (reference sequence). The CDR3 runs to 17 residues. This chain's CDR3 is CASSPYGTSGTYNEQFF. In DNA, the CDR3 is TGTGCCAGCAGCCCGTACGGGACTAGCGGGACCTACAATGAGCAGTTCTTC.

The chain recombines TRBV5-5 with TRBJ1-2; the match to TRBD1 covers 9 bases. CDR1 is SGHKS, CDR2 YYEKEE, per germline (reference sequence). The V segment lost 7 bases and the J segment 4 bases; nucleotides outside the gene matches: 8. CDR3 length: 14 amino acids. The CDR3 bases are TGTGCCAGCCATTCGGGACAGGGCAGCTATGGCTACACCTTC. Residues: CASHSGQGSYGYTF.

The chain uses TRBV10-3 and TRBJ2-3; D is possibly TRBD2 (5 bases). This CDR3 is 16 amino acids long. The germline V gene encodes CDR1 ENHRY and CDR2 SYGVKD. The V gene lost 6 bases and the J gene lost 2 bases, with 18 bases spanning the gap. The CDR3 reads CAISPLAERDTDTQYF. In DNA, the CDR3 is TGTGCCATCAGCCCTCTAGCAGAAAGGGACACAGATACGCAGTATTTT.

This chain links TRBV7-2 with TRBJ1-5; TRBD1 might be the D (5 bases). Trimming cost V 5 bases and J 5 bases, with 16 bases left between them. The CDR3 is made up of 15 amino acids. Germline CDR1 SGHTA, CDR2 FQGNSA. The CDR3 is CASSRQSFIYQPQHF. DNA for the CDR3: TGTGCCAGCAGCAGACAGAGCTTTATTTATCAGCCCCAGCATTTT.

V usage is TRBV12-3 or TRBV12-4 and J usage is TRBJ1-5; tentatively, D is TRBD1 (6 bases). The CDR3 covers 13 residues. V lost 3 bases to trimming and J lost 4 bases, with 7 bases between them. CDR3 sequence reads: CASSFTGNQPQHF. As DNA, the CDR3 is TGTGCCAGCAGTTTTACAGGGAATCAGCCCCAGCATTTT.

The chain uses TRBV5-5 and TRBJ2-6; 10 bases map to TRBD1. Germline V gene sequence: CDR1 SGHKS, CDR2 YYEKEE (reference sequence). V shed 2 bases, J shed 3 bases, and the junction held 8 bases outside the gene matches. The CDR3 covers 18 residues. Written as DNA, the CDR3 is TGTGCCAGCAGCTTACTGACAGGGGGCATTGTTGGGGCCAACGTCCTGACTTTC. Translating it yields CASSLLTGGIVGANVLTF. Combining the CDR3 with reference TRBV5-5 and TRBJ2-6 gives the whole variable domain DAGVTQSPTHLIKTRGQQVTLRCSPISGHKSVSWYQQVLGQGPQFIFQYYEKEERGRGNFPDRFSARQFPNYSSELNVNALLLGDSALYLCASSLLTGGIVGANVLTFGAGSRLTVL.

This clone was picked up one time. The V gene is TRBV6-5, the J gene TRBJ1-6; 7 positions match TRBD1. Trimming at V came to 8 bases and at J to 6 bases, leaving 10 bases not matched to a gene. The CDR3 is 15 residues long. Per germline, CDR1 MNHEY and CDR2 SVGAGI. DNA of the CDR3: TGTGCCAGCCGTCCAATTAACAGGGGTAATTCACCCCTCCACTTT. Amino acids: CASRPINRGNSPLHF.

A few counts support this clone. The chain joins TRBV7-9 to TRBJ1-2, with D unclear. The germline V gene has CDR1 SEHNR and CDR2 FQNEAQ (reference sequence). V gave up 3 bases and J gave up 0 bases, with 8 bases separating them. The CDR3 covers 14 residues. This CDR3 is CASSFGSANYGYTF. The CDR3 DNA reads TGTGCCAGCAGCTTTGGCAGTGCTAACTATGGCTACACCTTC.

The J gene is TRBJ2-7, the V gene TRBV28, with 11 positions matching TRBD2. This CDR3 region has 15 residues. Germline CDR1 MDHEN, CDR2 SYDVKM. With 6 bases clipped from V and 1 base from J, the junction kept 5 bases outside the gene matches. The DNA of the CDR3 is TGTGCCAGCAGATCCACTAGCGGGAGTTCCTACGAGCAGTACTTC. As protein: CASRSTSGSSYEQYF.

This clone was picked up a small number of times. This chain connects TRBV4-1 to TRBJ1-6; TRBD1 is a possible D gene (5 bases). The CDR3 consists of 14 residues. V shed 3 bases and J shed 3 bases, with 6 bases lying between them. In germline, CDR1 is MGHRA, CDR2 YSYEKL. The chain's CDR3 is CASSQQGYNSPLHF. In DNA, the CDR3 is TGCGCCAGCAGCCAGCAGGGCTATAATTCACCCCTCCACTTT.

V is TRBV5-8 and J is TRBJ1-1, with a possible D match to TRBD1 (6 bases). The CDR3 runs to 15 residues. From germline, CDR1 is SGHTS and CDR2 YDEGEE. V was clipped by 4 bases and J by 0 bases, with 13 bases between them. In DNA form, the CDR3 reads TGTGCCAGCAGCCACAGGACAGAAATGAACACTGAAGCTTTCTTT. Encoded protein: CASSHRTEMNTEAFF.

In its sample, this clone was seen once. This chain's CDR3 is CASSTGLVESYNEQFF. The CDR3 DNA sequence: TGTGCCAGCAGTACGGGACTAGTAGAGTCCTACAATGAGCAGTTCTTC. The J gene is TRBJ2-1, the V gene TRBV27; 8 bases are shared with TRBD2. J gave up 1 base and V 5 bases, and 7 bases lay outside the gene matches. Germline V gene sequence: CDR1 MNHEY, CDR2 SMNVEV (reference sequence). The CDR3 has 16 amino acids.

J is TRBJ1-3 and V is TRBV6-5; the match to TRBD1 covers 8 bases. Germline CDR1 MNHEY, CDR2 SVGAGI. The CDR3 totals 14 residues. V was clipped by 10 bases and J by 0 bases; unmatched bases: 5. CDR3 nucleotides: TGTGCCACGGGACAGGACAGCTCTGGAAACACCATATATTTT. This translates into CATGQDSSGNTIYF.

The chain combines TRBV4-1 with TRBJ2-7, with TRBD1 as a possible D gene (7 bases). Per germline, CDR1 MGHRA and CDR2 YSYEKL. The CDR3 loop spans 15 amino acids. The germline V and J ends were trimmed by 4 bases and 3 bases, with 16 bases remaining between them. The CDR3 reads CASSLSGQGVYEQYF. CDR3 sequence (DNA): TGCGCCAGCAGCCTTAGCGGTCAGGGGGTCTACGAGCAGTACTTC.

The CDR3 sequence: CATSDGGIDTQYF. DNA of the CDR3: TGTGCCACCAGTGACGGGGGGATAGATACGCAGTATTTT. This chain joins TRBV24-1 and TRBJ2-3, with TRBD2 matching over 7 bases. Unmatched junction bases numbered 2, after V lost 4 bases and J lost 5 bases. The germline V gene encodes CDR1 KGHDR and CDR2 SFDVKD. The CDR3 runs 13 residues.

V and J are TRBV11-2 and TRBJ1-2; tentatively, D is TRBD1 (5 bases). V was clipped by 8 bases and J by 3 bases, with 13 bases between them. CDR1 and CDR2 from the germline V gene are SGHAT and FQNNGV. The CDR3 sequence is 13 residues long. Written as DNA, the CDR3 is TGTGCCAGCGCTCCGGGACTGGACTATGGCTACACCTTC. Translated, it gives CASAPGLDYGYTF.

The V gene is TRBV28, the J gene TRBJ1-5, with a weak D call TRBD1 (6 bases). This CDR3 has 14 amino acids. Trimming pared 0 bases from V and 7 bases from J, leaving 10 bases between. CDR1 and CDR2 from the germline V gene are MDHEN and SYDVKM. The CDR3 DNA is TGTGCCAGCAGTTTATGGGGGGCACAACAGCCCCAGCATTTT. Translated, it gives CASSLWGAQQPQHF.

The CDR3 coding sequence is TGTGCCAGCACCGGGACAGGGGATCAGCCCCAGCATTTT. Its translation: CASTGTGDQPQHF. The chain couples TRBV6-5 to TRBJ1-5, with 10 bases lining up with TRBD1. Germline assignment: CDR1 MNHEY and CDR2 SVGAGI. The CDR3 sequence is 13 residues long. J lost 5 bases, V lost 7 bases, and 2 bases had no gene match.

This clone was recorded a few times. The chain links TRBV27 to TRBJ2-7; 7 nucleotides match TRBD2. The CDR3 is 18 amino acids. Germline CDR1 and CDR2: MNHEY and SMNVEV (reference sequence). Losses at the gene ends were 5 bases for V and 3 bases for J; bases not matched to a gene: 19. The CDR3 spells CASSHRGVLASRFYEQYF. The CDR3, as DNA: TGTGCCAGCAGTCACCGGGGTGTACTAGCGAGTCGATTCTACGAGCAGTACTTC.

The chain carries TRBV16 and TRBJ2-4; D unclear. The germline CDR1 and CDR2 sequences are KGHSY and FQNENV. The CDR3 runs to 17 residues. V gave up 0 bases and J gave up 3 bases, with 15 bases separating them. Here the CDR3 DNA reads TGTGCCAGCAGCCAATCAGACTGGCTTGGCGTCAAAAACATTCAGTACTTC. Its protein is CASSQSDWLGVKNIQYF.

The rearrangement links TRBV28 to TRBJ2-6, with TRBD1 matching over 9 bases. CDR3 length: 17 residues. The V gene's germline CDR1 is MDHEN and CDR2 SYDVKM. V lost 5 bases, J lost 4 bases, and 9 bases stayed unmatched. CDR3 sequence (DNA): TGTGCCAGCAGTCTTACAGGGGGCACTCCCGGGGCCAACGTCCTGACTTTC. Translating gives CASSLTGGTPGANVLTF.

V is TRBV27 and J is TRBJ2-1, with 7 bases aligning to TRBD2. CDR3 size: 12 residues. The J segment lost 9 bases and the V segment lost 5 bases, leaving 4 bases of the junction unmatched. The germline gives CDR1 MNHEY, CDR2 SMNVEV (reference sequence). The CDR3 here is CASSTWGGEQFF. The CDR3 bases are TGTGCCAGCAGTACCTGGGGGGGTGAGCAGTTCTTC.

The V and J genes are TRBV5-4 and TRBJ1-1; 8 positions agree with TRBD1. CDR3 size: 13 residues. The germline CDR1 and CDR2 sequences are SGHNT and YYREEE (reference sequence). V gave up 3 bases and J gave up 3 bases; unmatched junction bases: 1. CDR3 sequence: CASSSDRDTEAFF. DNA of the CDR3: TGTGCCAGCAGCTCGGACAGGGACACTGAAGCTTTCTTT. The variable domain in full, completed from reference TRBV5-4 and TRBJ1-1, reads ETGVTQSPTHLIKTRGQQVTLRCSSQSGHNTVSWYQQALGQGPQFIFQYYREEENGRGNFPPRFSGLQFPNYSSELNVNALELDDSALYLCASSSDRDTEAFFGQGTRLTVV.

The chain couples TRBV28 to TRBJ1-2; 8 positions agree with TRBD1. Germline CDR1 is MDHEN and CDR2 is SYDVKM. The V and J ends lost 2 bases and 6 bases, in that order; junction bases with no gene match: 5. The CDR3 loop spans 14 amino acids. CDR3 sequence reads: CASSLGRGRNGYTF. The CDR3 nucleotides are TGTGCCAGCAGTTTAGGCAGGGGGCGGAATGGCTACACCTTC.

This chain connects TRBV6-4 to TRBJ1-2, with D maybe TRBD1 (5 bases). Germline CDR1 reads MRHNA; CDR2 reads SNTAGT. V lost 6 bases and J lost 3, with 17 bases in between. The CDR3 length is 15 residues. The CDR3, as DNA: TGTGCCAGCAGGGACGATAGGGGCGGCTACTATGGCTACACCTTC. Translation: CASRDDRGGYYGYTF.